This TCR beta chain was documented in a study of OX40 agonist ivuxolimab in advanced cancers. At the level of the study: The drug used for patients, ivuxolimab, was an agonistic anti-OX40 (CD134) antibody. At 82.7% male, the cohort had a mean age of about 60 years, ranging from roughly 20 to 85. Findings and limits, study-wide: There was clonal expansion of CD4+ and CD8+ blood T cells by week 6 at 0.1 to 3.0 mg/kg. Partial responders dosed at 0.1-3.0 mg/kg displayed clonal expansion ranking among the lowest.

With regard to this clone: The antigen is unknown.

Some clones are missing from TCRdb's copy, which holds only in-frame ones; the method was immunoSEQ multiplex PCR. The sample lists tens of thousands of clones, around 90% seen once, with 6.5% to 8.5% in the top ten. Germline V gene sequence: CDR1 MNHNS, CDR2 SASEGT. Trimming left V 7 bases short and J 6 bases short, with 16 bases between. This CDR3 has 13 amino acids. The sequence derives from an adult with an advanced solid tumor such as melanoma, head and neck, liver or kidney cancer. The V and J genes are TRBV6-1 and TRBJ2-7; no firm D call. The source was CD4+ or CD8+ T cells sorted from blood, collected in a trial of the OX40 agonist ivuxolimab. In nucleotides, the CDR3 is TGTGCCAGCAAATGGCAACCGTGGGGCGAGCAGTACTTC. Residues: CASKWQPWGEQYF.